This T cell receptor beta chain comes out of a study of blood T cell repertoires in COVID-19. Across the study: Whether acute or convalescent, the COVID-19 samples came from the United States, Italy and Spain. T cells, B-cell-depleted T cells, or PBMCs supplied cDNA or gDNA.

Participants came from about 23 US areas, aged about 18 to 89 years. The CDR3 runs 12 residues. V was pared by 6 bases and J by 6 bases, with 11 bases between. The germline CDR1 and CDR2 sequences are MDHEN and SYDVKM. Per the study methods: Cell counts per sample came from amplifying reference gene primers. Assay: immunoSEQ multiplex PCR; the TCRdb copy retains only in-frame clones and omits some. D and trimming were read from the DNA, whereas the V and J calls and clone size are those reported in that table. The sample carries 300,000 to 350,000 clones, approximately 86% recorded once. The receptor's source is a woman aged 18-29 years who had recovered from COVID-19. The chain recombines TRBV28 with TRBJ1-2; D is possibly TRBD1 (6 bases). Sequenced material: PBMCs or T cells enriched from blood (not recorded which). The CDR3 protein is CASSHRENGYTF. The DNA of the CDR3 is TGTGCCAGCAGCCACAGGGAAAATGGCTACACCTTC.